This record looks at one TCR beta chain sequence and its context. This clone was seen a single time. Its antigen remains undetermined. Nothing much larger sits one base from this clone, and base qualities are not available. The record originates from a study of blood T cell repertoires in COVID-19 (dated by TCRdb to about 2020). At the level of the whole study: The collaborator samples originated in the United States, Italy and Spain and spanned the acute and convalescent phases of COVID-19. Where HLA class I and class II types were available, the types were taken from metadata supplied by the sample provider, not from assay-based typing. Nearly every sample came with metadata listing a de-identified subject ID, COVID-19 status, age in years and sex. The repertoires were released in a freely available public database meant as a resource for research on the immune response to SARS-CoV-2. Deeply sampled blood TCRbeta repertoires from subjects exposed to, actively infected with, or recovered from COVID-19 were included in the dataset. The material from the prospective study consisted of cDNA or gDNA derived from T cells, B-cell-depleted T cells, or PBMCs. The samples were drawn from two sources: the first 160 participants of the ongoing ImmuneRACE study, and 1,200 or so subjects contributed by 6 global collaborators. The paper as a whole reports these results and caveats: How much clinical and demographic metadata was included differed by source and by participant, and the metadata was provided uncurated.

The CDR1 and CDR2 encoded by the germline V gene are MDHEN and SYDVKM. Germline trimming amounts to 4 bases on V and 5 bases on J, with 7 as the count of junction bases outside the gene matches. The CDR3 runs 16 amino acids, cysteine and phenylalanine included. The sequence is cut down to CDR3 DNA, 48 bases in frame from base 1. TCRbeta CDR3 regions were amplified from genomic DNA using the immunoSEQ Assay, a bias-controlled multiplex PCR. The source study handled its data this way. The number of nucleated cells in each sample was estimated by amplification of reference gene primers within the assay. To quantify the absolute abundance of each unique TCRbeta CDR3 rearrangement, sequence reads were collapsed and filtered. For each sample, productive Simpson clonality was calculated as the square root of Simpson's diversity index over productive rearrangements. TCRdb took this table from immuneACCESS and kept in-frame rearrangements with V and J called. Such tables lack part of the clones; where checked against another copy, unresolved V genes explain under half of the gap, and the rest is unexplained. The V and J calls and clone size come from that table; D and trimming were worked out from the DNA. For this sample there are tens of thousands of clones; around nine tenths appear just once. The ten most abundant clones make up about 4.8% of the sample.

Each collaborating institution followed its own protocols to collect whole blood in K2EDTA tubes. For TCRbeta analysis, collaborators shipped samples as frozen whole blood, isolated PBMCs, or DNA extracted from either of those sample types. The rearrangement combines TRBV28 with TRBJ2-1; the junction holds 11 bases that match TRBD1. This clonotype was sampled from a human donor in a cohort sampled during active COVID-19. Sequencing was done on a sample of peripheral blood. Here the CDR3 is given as CASSSPGTGGNNEQFF. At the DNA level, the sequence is TGTGCCAGCAGTTCGCCCGGGACAGGGGGTAACAATGAGCAGTTCTTC.